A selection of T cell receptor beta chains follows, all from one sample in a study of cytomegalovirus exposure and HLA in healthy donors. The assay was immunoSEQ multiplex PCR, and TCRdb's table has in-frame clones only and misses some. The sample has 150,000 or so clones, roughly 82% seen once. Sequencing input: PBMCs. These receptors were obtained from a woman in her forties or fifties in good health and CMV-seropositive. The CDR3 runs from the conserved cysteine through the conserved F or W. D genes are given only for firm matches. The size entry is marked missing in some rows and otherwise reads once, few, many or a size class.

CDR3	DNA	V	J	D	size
CASSSETQYF	TGTGCCAGCAGTTCGGAGACCCAGTACTTC	TRBV27	TRBJ2-5	-	-
CAIGSEVSYEQYF	TGTGCCATCGGGTCAGAGGTCTCCTACGAGCAGTACTTC	TRBV10-3	TRBJ2-7	-	-
CASREVGGNYGYTF	TGTGCCAGTAGAGAAGTAGGGGGCAACTATGGCTACACCTTC	TRBV19	TRBJ1-2	TRBD1	-
CASNPMAGGELFF	TGTGCCAGCAACCCCATGGCGGGCGGGGAGCTGTTTTTT	TRBV7-2	TRBJ2-2	-	few
CATSRDRGLNEQFF	TGTGCCACCTCCCGGGACAGGGGATTAAATGAGCAGTTCTTC	TRBV10-3	TRBJ2-1	TRBD1	-
CASSPDRTQYF	TGTGCCAGCAGCCCAGATCGAACGCAGTATTTT	TRBV11-2	TRBJ2-3	-	-
CASSLAGTSGGVSTDTQYF	TGCGCCAGCAGCCTAGCCGGGACTAGCGGGGGGGTAAGCACAGATACGCAGTATTTT	TRBV5-1	TRBJ2-3	TRBD2	-
CASSQDQLAGGLSDTQYF	TGCGCCAGCAGCCAAGATCAGCTAGCGGGGGGTTTGTCAGATACGCAGTATTTT	TRBV4-3	TRBJ2-3	TRBD2	-
CASSLARASGVADTQYF	TGCGCCAGCAGCTTGGCCAGGGCTAGCGGGGTAGCAGATACGCAGTATTTT	TRBV5-1	TRBJ2-3	TRBD2	once
CASSRGKGADTNEQFF	TGTGCCAGCAGCCGGGGGAAAGGGGCGGACACAAATGAGCAGTTCTTC	TRBV5-4	TRBJ2-1	-	-
CASSPGQRNSPLHF	TGTGCCAGCAGCCCAGGACAGCGTAATTCACCCCTCCACTTT	TRBV27	TRBJ1-6	-	few
CASSTTGGGETQYF	TGTGCCAGCAGCACGACAGGGGGCGGAGAGACCCAGTACTTC	TRBV27	TRBJ2-5	TRBD1	-
CASSPQLYTEAFF	TGCGCCAGCAGCCCTCAGTTATACACTGAAGCTTTCTTT	TRBV5-1	TRBJ1-1	-	-
CASSITGWGGNTIYF	TGTGCCAGCAGTATCACAGGGTGGGGTGGAAACACCATATATTTT	TRBV27	TRBJ1-3	-	-
CSVEQGADEAFF	TGCAGCGTTGAACAGGGGGCGGATGAAGCTTTCTTT	TRBV29-1	TRBJ1-1	TRBD1	few
CASSQDLAGEAFF	TGTGCCAGCAGCCAAGACCTGGCAGGAGAAGCTTTCTTT	TRBV14	TRBJ1-1	-	-
CASSRGGINEKLFF	TGTGCCAGCTCAAGGGGTGGAATTAATGAAAAACTGTTTTTT	TRBV18	TRBJ1-4	-	-
CATSRDRESFRYNEQFF	TGTGCCACCAGCAGAGATCGGGAGAGTTTCCGGTACAATGAGCAGTTCTTC	TRBV15	TRBJ2-1	-	-
CASFQGRGRTDTQYF	TGTGCCAGCTTCCAAGGGCGGGGGCGCACAGATACGCAGTATTTT	TRBV6-6	TRBJ2-3	-	-
CASSLAHSDTEAFF	TGTGCCAGTAGTCTTGCCCACTCCGACACTGAAGCTTTCTTT	TRBV19	TRBJ1-1	-	-
CASSSYPGTGGTEAFF	TGTGCCAGCAGTTCCTACCCGGGGACAGGGGGGACTGAAGCTTTCTTT	TRBV6-5	TRBJ1-1	TRBD1	-
CASSLRGGHSYNEQFF	TGTGCCAGCAGCTTACGCGGGGGCCACTCCTACAATGAGCAGTTCTTC	TRBV7-2	TRBJ2-1	-	-